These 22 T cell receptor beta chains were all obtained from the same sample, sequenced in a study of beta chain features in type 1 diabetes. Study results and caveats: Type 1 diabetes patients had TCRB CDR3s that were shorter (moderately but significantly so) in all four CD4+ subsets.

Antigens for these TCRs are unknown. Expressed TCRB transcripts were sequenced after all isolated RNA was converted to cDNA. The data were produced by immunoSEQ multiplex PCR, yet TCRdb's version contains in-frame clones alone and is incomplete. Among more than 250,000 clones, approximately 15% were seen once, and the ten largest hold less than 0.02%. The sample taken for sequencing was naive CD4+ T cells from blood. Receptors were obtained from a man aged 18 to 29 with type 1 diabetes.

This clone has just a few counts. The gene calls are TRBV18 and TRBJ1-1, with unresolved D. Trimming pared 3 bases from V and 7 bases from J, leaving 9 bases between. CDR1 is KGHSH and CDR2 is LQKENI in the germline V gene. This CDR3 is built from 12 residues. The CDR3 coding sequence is TGTGCCAGCTCACCTCGGGAGGGTGAAGCTTTCTTT. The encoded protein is CASSPREGEAFF.

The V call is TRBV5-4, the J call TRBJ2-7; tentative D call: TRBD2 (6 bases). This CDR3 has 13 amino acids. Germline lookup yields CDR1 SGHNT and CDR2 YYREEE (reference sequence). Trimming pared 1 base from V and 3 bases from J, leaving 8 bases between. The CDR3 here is CASSLMGGYEQYF. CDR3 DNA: TGTGCCAGCAGCTTGATGGGGGGCTACGAGCAGTACTTC.

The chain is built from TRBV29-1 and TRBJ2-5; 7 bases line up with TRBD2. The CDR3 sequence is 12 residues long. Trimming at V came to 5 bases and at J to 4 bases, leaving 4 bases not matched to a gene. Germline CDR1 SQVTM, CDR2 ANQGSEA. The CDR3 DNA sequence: TGCAGCGTTACGGGAGGCGGAGAGACCCAGTACTTC. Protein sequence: CSVTGGGETQYF.

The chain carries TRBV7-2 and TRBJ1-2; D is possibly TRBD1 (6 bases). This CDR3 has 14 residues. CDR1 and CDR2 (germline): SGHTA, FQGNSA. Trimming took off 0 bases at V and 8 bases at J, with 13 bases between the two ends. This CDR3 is CASSLAWQGSGYTF. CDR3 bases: TGTGCCAGCAGCTTAGCGTGGCAGGGGAGCGGCTACACCTTC.

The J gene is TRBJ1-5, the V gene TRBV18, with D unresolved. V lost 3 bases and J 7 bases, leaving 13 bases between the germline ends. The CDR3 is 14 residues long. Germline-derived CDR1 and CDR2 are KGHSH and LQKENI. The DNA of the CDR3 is TGTGCCAGCTCACCGGTTCAGGTTGGACAGCCCCAGCATTTT. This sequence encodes CASSPVQVGQPQHF.

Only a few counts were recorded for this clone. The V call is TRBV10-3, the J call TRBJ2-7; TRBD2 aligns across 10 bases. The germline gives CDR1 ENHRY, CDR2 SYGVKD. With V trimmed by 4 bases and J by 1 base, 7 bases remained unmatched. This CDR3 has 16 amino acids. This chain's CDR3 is CAISGLAGAQSYEQYF. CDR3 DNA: TGTGCCATCAGTGGGCTAGCGGGGGCGCAATCCTACGAGCAGTACTTC.

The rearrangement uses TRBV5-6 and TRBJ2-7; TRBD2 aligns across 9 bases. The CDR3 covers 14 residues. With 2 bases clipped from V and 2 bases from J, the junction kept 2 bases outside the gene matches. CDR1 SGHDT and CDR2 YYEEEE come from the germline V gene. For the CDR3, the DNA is TGTGCCAGCAGCTTCCTAGCGGGAACCTACGAGCAGTACTTC. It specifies CASSFLAGTYEQYF. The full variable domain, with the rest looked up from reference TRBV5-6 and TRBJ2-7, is DAGVTQSPTHLIKTRGQQVTLRCSPKSGHDTVSWYQQALGQGPQFIFQYYEEEERQRGNFPDRFSGHQFPNYSSELNVNALLLGDSALYLCASSFLAGTYEQYFGPGTRLTVT.

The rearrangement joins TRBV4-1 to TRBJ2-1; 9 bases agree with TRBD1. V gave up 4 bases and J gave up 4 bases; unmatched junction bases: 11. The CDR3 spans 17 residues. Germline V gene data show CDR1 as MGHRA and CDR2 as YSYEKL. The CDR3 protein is CASSRLLTGGRYNEQFF. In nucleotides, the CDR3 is TGCGCCAGCAGCCGCCTCTTGACAGGGGGAAGGTACAATGAGCAGTTCTTC.

The CDR3 nucleotides are TGTGCCAGCAGCCTGAACAGGGACAATGAGCAGTTCTTC. Residues: CASSLNRDNEQFF. The V gene is TRBV7-2, the J gene TRBJ2-1; D possibly corresponds to TRBD1 (6 bases). Trimming removed 5 bases at V and 5 bases at J, with 10 bases between. This CDR3 comprises 13 residues. Per the germline V gene, CDR1 is SGHTA and CDR2 is FQGNSA. The full variable domain, rest sourced from reference TRBV7-2 and TRBJ2-1, is GAGVSQSPSNKVTEKGKDVELRCDPISGHTALYWYRQSLGQGLEFLIYFQGNSAPDKSGLPSDRFSAERTGGSVSTLTIQRTQQEDSAVYLCASSLNRDNEQFFGPGTRLTVL.

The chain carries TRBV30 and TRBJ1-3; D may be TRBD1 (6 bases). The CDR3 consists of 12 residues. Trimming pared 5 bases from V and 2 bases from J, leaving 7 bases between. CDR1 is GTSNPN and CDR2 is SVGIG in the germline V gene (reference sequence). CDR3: CAWAGAGNTIYF. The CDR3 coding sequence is TGTGCCTGGGCAGGGGCTGGAAACACCATATATTTT.

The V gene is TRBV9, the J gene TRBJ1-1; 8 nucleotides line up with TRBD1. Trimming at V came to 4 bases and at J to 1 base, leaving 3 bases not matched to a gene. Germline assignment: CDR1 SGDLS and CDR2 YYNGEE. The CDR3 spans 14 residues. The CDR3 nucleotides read TGTGCCAGCAGCCGGACAGGGACGAACACTGAAGCTTTCTTT. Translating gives CASSRTGTNTEAFF.

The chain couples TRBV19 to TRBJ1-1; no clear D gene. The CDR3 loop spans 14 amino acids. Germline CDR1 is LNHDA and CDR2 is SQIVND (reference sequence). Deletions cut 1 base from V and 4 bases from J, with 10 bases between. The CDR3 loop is CASSIGVLVTEAFF. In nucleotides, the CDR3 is TGTGCCAGTAGTATAGGAGTGCTGGTCACTGAAGCTTTCTTT.

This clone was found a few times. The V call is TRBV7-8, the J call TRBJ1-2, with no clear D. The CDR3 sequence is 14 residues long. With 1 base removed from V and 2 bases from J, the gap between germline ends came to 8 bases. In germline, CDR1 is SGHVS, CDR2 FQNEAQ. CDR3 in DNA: TGTGCCAGCAGCTTAGTACAGAAAAACTATGGCTACACCTTC. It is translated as CASSLVQKNYGYTF.

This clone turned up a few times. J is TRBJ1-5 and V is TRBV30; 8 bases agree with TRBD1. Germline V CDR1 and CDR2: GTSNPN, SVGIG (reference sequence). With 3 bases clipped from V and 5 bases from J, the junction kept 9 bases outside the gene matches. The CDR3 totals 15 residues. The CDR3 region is CAWREMDRVDQPQHF. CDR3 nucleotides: TGTGCCTGGAGGGAAATGGACAGGGTGGATCAGCCCCAGCATTTT.

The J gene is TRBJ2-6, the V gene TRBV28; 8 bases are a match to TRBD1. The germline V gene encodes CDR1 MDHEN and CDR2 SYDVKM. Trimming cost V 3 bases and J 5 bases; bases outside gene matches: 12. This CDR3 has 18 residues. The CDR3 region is CASSFRDRGGLWANVLTF. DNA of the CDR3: TGTGCCAGCAGTTTCCGCGACAGGGGCGGTTTGTGGGCCAACGTCCTGACTTTC.

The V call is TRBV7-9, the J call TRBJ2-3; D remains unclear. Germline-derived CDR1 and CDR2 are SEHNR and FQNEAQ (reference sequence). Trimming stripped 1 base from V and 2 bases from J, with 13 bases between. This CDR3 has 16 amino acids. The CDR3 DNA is TGTGCCAGCAGCTTAGGTAGCCATCCTCCCACAGATACGCAGTATTTT. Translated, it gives CASSLGSHPPTDTQYF.

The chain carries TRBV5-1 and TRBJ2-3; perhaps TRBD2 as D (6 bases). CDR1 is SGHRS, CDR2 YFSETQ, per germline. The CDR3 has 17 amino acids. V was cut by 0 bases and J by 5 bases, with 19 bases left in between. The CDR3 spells CASSLDPGGTPGDTQYF. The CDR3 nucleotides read TGCGCCAGCAGCTTGGATCCCGGGGGTACCCCGGGAGATACGCAGTATTTT.

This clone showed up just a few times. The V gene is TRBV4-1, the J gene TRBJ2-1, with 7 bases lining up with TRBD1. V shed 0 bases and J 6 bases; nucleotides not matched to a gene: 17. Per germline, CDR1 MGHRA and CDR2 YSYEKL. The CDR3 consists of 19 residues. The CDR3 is CASSQENRRQGRAVNEQFF. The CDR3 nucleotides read TGCGCCAGCAGCCAAGAAAACCGTCGACAGGGAAGGGCAGTCAATGAGCAGTTCTTC.

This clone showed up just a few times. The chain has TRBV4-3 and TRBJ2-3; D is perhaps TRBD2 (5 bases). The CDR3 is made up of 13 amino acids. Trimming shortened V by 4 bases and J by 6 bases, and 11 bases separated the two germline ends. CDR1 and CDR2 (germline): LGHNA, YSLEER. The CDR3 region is CASSRERADTQYF. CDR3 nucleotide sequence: TGCGCCAGCAGCCGGGAGCGCGCGGATACGCAGTATTTT.

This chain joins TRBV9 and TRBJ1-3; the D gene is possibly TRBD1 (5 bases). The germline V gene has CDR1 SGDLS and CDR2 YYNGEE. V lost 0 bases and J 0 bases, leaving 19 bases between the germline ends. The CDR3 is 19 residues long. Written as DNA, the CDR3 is TGTGCCAGCAGCGTAGTGGGGGGATTATCGCCCCGCTCTGGAAACACCATATATTTT. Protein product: CASSVVGGLSPRSGNTIYF.

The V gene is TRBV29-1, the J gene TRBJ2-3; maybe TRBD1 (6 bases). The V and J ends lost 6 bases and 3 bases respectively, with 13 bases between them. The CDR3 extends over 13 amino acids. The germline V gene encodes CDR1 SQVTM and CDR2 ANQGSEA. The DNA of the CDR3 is TGCAGCGTCACCGGGACACTGACAGATACGCAGTATTTT. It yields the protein CSVTGTLTDTQYF.

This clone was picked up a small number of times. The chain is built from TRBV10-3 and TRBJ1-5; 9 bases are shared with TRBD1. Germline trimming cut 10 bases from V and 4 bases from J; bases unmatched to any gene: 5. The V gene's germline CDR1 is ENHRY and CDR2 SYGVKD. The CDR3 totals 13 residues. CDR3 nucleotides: TGTGCCAGCTCAGGACAGGGGAATCAGCCCCAGCATTTT. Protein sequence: CASSGQGNQPQHF.